This entry concerns a single TCR beta chain. This sample is drawn from a study of CD8 T cells in Susac syndrome. Trimming left V 1 base short and J 8 bases short, with 5 bases between. The CDR3 loop spans 11 amino acids. Random hexamers primed reverse transcription of about 0.45 to 1 ug RNA. Amplification of TCR beta CDR3 was carried out by immunoSEQ multiplex PCR, which covered 54 Vbeta and 13 Jbeta segments. TCRdb passed the immunoSEQ multiplex PCR reads through MiXCR, listing each CDR3 protein once. The table has some 120,000 distinct CDR3 sequences, roughly 94% seen once. The sequenced sample was CD4+ T cells from PBMCs. This chain uses TRBV23-1 with TRBJ1-1; D gene unclear. TRBV23-1 is designated an ORF whose function remains uncertain. The sequence came from a human donor with multiple sclerosis. DNA of the CDR3: TGCGCCAGCAGTCAATTCCAGGAAGCTTTCTTT. Translation: CASSQFQEAFF.